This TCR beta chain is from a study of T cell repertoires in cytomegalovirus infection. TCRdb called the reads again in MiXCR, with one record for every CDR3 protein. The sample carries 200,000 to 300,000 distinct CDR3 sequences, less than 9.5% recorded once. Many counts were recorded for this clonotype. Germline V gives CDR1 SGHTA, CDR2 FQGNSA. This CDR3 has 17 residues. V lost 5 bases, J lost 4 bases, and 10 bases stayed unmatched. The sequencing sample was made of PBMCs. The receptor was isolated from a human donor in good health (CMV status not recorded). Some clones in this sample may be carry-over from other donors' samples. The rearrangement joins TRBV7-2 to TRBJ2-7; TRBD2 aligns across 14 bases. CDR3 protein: CASSRTRLAGGRYEQYF. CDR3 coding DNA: TGTGCCAGCAGCCGCACCCGACTAGCGGGGGGGCGGTACGAGCAGTACTTC.